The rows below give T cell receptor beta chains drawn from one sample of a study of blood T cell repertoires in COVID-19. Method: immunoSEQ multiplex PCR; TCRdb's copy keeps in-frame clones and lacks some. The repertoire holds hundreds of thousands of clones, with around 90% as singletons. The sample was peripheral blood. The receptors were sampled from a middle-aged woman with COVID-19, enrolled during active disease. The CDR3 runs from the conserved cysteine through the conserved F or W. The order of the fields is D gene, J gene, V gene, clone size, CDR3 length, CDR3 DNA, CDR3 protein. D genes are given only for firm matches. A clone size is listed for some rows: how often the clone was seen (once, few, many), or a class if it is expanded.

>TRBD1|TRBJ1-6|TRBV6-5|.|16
TGTGCCAGCAGTTACTCGCTGGGGACAGGAAATTCACCCCTCCACTTT
CASSYSLGTGNSPLHF
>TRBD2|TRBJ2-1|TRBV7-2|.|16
TGTGCCAGCAGTCCGATTGGGTTAGCGGGAAGAAATGAGCAGTTCTTC
CASSPIGLAGRNEQFF
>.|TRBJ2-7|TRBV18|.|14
TGTGCCAGCTCACCACCGGGACTGCGTGGAGAGCAGTACTTC
CASSPPGLRGEQYF
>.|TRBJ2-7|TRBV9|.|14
TGTGCCAGCAGCGTAGGTGGAACAGCTTACGAGCAGTACTTC
CASSVGGTAYEQYF
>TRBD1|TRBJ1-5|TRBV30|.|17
TGTGCCTGGCAAACAGGGGGCCCTCTCTTTAGCAATCAGCCCCAGCATTTT
CAWQTGGPLFSNQPQHF
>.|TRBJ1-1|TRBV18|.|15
TGTGCCAGCTCACCACGGCAGACTTTGAACACTGAAGCTTTCTTT
CASSPRQTLNTEAFF
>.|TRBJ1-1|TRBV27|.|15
TGTGCCAGCAGTTTATTTCCGGTCCCTAACACTGAAGCTTTCTTT
CASSLFPVPNTEAFF
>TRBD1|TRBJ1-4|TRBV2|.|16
TGTGCCAGCAGCCGAGACAGGGTGGTAACTAATGAAAAACTGTTTTTT
CASSRDRVVTNEKLFF
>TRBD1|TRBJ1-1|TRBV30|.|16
TGTGCCTGGAGTCCCGGGACAGGGGGCAGGGGCACTGAAGCTTTCTTT
CAWSPGTGGRGTEAFF
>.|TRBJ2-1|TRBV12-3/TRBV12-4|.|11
TGTGCCAGTTCTCAGGGAAATGAGCAGTTCTTC
CASSQGNEQFF
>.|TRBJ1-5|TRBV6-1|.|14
TGTGCCAGCAGTGAAGACCGGGGATCTACGCCCCAGCATTTT
CASSEDRGSTPQHF
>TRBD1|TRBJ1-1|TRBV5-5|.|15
TGTGCCAGCAGCGATTTGACAGGGCGGGGAACTGAAGCTTTCTTT
CASSDLTGRGTEAFF
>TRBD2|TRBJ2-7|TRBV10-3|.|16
TGTGCCATCAGTCCTGACGGACTAGCGGGTACCTACGAGCAGTACTTC
CAISPDGLAGTYEQYF
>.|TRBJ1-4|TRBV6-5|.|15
TGTGCCAGCAGGAGGGAGAGTAGAACTAATGAAAAACTGTTTTTT
CASRRESRTNEKLFF
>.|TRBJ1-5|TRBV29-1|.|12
TGCAGCGTTCGGATTGGAGATCAGCCCCAGCATTTT
CSVRIGDQPQHF
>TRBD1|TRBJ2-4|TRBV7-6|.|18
TGTGCCAGCAGCTTAGAAAATGGACGAAGGGGGCGGACAAACATTCAGTACTTC
CASSLENGRRGRTNIQYF
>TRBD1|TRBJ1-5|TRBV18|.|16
TGTGCCAGCTCACCCCCCGACAGGGCCTCCAATCAGCCCCAGCATTTT
CASSPPDRASNQPQHF
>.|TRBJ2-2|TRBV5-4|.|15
TGTGCCAGCAGCGGCCGACAGAGGGAGGTCGGGGAGCTGTTTTTT
CASSGRQREVGELFF
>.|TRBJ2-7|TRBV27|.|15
TGTGCCAGCAGTTTTACTGGGCCTCAGCACTACGAGCAGTACTTC
CASSFTGPQHYEQYF
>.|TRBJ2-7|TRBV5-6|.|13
TGTGCCAGCAGCTTTCCCTCCTCCTACGAGCAGTACTTC
CASSFPSSYEQYF
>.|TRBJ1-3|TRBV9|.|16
TGTGCCAGCAGCGTAGAACTACAGGGATCTGGAAACACCATATATTTT
CASSVELQGSGNTIYF
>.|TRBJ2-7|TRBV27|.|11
TGTGCCAGCAGTTCTTCCTACGAGCAGTACTTC
CASSSSYEQYF
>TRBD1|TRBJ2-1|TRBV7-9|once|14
TGTGCCAGCAGCTCATTAGGGGGCGGATATGAGCAGTTCTTC
CASSSLGGGYEQFF
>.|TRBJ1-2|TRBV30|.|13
TGTGCCTGGTCTAGGGGGGGCGCTGGGGGCTACACCTTC
CAWSRGGAGGYTF
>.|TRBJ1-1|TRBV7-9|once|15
TGTGCCAGCAGTCCGATCGCCAGCGCGGCGGGTGGGTCTTTCTTT
CASSPIASAAGGSFF
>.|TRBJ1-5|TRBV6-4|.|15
TGTGCCAGCAGTGACATCAACTATAGCAATCAGCCCCAGCATTTT
CASSDINYSNQPQHF
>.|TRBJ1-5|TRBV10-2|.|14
TGCGCCAGCAGTGAGTCCGGGGTTGCTCAGCCCCAGCATTTT
CASSESGVAQPQHF
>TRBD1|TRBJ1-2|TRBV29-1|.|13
TGCAGCGTTGAAGTGTCGACAGGGGAGGGCTACACCTTC
CSVEVSTGEGYTF
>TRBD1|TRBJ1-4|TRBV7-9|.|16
TGTGCCAGCAGCCCCGGGACAGGTGGAATTAATGAAAAACTGTTTTTT
CASSPGTGGINEKLFF
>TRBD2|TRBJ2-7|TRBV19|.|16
TGTGCCAGCTCTACTAGCGGGAGGGCAAAATTCTACGAGCAGTACTTC
CASSTSGRAKFYEQYF
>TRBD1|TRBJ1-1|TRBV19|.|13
TGTGCCAGTAGGACAGGGACAGGGACTGAAGCTTTCTTT
CASRTGTGTEAFF
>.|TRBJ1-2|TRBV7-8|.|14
TGTGCCAGCAGCTTAGGGCGGGGGGCTGATGGCTACACCTTC
CASSLGRGADGYTF
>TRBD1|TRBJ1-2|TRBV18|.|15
TGTGCCAGCTCACAACTACAGGGGGCGAACTATGGCTACACCTTC
CASSQLQGANYGYTF
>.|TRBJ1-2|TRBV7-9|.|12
TGTGCCAGCAGCCCCGGCCAGCCCAGGGCCACCTTC
CASSPGQPRATF
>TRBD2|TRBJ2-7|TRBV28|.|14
TGTGCCAGCACCCTAGCGGGGCCCTCCTACGAGCAGTACTTC
CASTLAGPSYEQYF
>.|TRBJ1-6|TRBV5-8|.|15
TGTGCCAGCAGGCAGGGGCTGATGTGGAATTCACCCCTCCACTTT
CASRQGLMWNSPLHF
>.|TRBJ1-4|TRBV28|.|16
TGTGCCAGCAGCCTGGGGGGGGTCCGACGGTATGAAAAACTGTTTTTT
CASSLGGVRRYEKLFF
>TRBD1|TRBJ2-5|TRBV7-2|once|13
TGTGCCAGCAGCATTACAGGGGCAGAGACCCAGTACTTC
CASSITGAETQYF
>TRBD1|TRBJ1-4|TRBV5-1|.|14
TGCGCCAGCAGCACGGGACAGGGGAATGAAAAACTGTTTTTT
CASSTGQGNEKLFF
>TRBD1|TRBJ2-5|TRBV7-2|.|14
TGTGCCAGCAGCCCGACAGGGGTACAAGAGACCCAGTACTTC
CASSPTGVQETQYF
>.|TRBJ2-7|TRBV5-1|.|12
TGCGCCAGCAGTGACAGTACCTACGAGCAGTACTTC
CASSDSTYEQYF
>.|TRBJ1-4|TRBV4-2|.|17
TGTGCCAGCAGCCAAGACCCGTCACTGAGTTTAAATGAAAAACTGTTTTTT
CASSQDPSLSLNEKLFF
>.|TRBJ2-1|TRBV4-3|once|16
TGCGCCAGCAGCCAAGTATCCGCGGGACTCTACAATGAGCAGTTCTTC
CASSQVSAGLYNEQFF
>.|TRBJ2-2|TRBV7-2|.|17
TGTGCCAGCAGCTTAGTTAGGCAGGGGGGTGACACCGGGGAGCTGTTTTTT
CASSLVRQGGDTGELFF
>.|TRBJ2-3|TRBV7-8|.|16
TGTGCCAGCAGCTTAGGCAGGGGCGCGGGCACAGATACGCAGTATTTT
CASSLGRGAGTDTQYF
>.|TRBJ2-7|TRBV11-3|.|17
TGTGCCAGCAGCTTGTCCCACGGGGGGCCAAATTCCTACGAGCAGTACTTC
CASSLSHGGPNSYEQYF
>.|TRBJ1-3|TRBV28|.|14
TGTGCCAGCAGTTTAGTTCCCGACCGGGACACCATATATTTT
CASSLVPDRDTIYF
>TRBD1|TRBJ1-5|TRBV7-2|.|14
TGTGCCAGCAGCTTGTCGGGACAGAATCAGCCCCAGCATTTT
CASSLSGQNQPQHF
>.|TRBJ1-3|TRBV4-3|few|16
TGCGCCAGCAGCCAAGAAGGGGGAGCGGGAGGAAACACCATATATTTT
CASSQEGGAGGNTIYF
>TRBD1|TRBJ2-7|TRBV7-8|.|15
TGTGCCAGCAGCTTAGGTCGGACAGGGGCCTACGAGCAGTACTTC
CASSLGRTGAYEQYF
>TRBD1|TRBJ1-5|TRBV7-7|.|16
TGTGCTAGCAGCTCTCCCGGGACAGGGGTCAATCAGCCCCAGCATTTT
CASSSPGTGVNQPQHF